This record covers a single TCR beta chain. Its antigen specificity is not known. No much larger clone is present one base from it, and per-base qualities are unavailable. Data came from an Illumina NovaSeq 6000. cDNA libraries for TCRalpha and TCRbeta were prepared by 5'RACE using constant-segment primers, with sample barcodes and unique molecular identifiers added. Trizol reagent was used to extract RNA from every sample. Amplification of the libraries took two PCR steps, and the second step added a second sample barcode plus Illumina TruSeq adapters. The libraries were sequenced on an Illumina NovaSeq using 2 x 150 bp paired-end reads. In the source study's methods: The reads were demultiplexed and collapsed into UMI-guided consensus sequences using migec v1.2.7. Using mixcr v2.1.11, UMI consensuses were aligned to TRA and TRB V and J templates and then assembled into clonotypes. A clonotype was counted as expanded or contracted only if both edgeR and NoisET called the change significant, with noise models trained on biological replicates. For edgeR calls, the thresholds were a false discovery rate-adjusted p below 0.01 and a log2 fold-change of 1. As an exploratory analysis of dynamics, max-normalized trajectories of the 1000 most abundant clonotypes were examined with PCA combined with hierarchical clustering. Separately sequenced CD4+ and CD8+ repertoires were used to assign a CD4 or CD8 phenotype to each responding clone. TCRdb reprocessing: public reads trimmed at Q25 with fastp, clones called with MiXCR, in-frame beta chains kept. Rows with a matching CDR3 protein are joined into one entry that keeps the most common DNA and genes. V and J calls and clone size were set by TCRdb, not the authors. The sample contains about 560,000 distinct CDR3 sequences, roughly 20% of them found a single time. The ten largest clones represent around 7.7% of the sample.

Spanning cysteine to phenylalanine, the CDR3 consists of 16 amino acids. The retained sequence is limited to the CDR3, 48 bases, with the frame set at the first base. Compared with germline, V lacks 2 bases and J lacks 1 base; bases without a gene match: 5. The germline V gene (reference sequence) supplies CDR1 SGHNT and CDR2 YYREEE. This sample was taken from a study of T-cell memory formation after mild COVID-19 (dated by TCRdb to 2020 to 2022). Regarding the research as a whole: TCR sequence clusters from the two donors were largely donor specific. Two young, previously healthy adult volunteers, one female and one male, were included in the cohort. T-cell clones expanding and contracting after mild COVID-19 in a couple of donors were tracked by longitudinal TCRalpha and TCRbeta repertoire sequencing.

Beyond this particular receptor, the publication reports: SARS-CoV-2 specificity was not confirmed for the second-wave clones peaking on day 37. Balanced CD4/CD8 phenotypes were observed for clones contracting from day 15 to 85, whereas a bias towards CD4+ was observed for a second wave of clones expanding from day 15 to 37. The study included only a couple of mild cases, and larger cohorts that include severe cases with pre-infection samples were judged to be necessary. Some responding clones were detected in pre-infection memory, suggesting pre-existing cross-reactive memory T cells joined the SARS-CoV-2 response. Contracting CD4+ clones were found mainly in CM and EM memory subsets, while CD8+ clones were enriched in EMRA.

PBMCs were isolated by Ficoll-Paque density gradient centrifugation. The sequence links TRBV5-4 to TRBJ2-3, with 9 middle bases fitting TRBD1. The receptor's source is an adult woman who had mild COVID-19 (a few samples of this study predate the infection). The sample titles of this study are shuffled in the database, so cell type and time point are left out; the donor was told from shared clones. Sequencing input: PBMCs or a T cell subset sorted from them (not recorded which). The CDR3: CASSFWTGARTDTQYF. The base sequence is TGTGCCAGCAGCTTCTGGACAGGGGCCCGCACAGATACGCAGTATTTT.